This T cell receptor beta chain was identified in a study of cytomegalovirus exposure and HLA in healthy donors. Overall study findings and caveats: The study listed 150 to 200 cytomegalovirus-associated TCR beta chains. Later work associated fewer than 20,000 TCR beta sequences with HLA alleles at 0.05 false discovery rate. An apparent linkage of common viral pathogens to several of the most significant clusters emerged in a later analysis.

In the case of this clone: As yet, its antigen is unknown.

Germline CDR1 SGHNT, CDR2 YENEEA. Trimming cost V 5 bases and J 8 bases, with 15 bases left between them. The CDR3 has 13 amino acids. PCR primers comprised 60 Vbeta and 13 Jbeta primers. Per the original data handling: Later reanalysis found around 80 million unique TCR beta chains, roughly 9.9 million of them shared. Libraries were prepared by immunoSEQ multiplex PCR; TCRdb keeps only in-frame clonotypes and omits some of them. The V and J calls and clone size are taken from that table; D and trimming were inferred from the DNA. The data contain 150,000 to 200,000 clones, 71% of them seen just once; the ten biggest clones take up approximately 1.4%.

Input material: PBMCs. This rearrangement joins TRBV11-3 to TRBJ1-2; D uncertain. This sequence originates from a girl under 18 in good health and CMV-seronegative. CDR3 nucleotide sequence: TGTGCCAGCAGCCTTGACGGAGGAGTAGGCTACACCTTC. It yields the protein CASSLDGGVGYTF.